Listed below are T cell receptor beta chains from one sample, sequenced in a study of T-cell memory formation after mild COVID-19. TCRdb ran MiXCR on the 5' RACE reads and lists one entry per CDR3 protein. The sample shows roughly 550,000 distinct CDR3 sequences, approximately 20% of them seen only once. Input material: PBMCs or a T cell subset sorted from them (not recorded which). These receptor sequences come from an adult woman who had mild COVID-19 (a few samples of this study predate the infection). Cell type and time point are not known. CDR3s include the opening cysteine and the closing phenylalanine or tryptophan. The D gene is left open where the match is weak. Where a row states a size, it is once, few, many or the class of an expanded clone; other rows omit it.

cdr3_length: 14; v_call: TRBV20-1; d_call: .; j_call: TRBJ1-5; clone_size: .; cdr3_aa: CSAQIPGLYQPQHF; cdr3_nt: TGCAGTGCTCAGATCCCAGGTCTATATCAGCCCCAGCATTTT
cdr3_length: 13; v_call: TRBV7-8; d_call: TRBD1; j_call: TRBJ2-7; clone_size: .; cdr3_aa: CASSLSGQDAYGF; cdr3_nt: TGTGCCAGCAGCCTATCAGGACAGGACGCCTATGGTTTC
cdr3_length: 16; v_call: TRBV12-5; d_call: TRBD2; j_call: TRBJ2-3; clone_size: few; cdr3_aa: CASGLGLAGTEDTQYF; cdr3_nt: TGTGCTAGTGGGCTAGGACTAGCGGGGACAGAGGATACGCAGTATTTT
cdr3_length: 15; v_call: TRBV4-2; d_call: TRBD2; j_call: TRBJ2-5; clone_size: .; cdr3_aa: CASSQASGGVETQYF; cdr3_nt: TGTGCCAGCAGCCAAGCTAGCGGGGGAGTAGAGACCCAGTACTTC
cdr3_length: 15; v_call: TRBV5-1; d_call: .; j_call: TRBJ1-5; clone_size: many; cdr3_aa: CASSFGYGSNQPQHF; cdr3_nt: TGCGCCAGCAGCTTTGGGTACGGTAGCAATCAGCCCCAGCATTTT
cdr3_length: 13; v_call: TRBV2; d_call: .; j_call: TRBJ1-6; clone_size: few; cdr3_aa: CASSVQPNSPLHF; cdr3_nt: TGTGCCAGCAGTGTACAGCCTAATTCACCCCTCCACTTT
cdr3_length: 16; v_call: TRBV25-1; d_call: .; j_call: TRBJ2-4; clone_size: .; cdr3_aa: CASSRPRVLAKNIQYF; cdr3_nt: TGTGCCAGCAGCAGGCCCAGGGTTCTAGCCAAAAACATTCAGTACTTC
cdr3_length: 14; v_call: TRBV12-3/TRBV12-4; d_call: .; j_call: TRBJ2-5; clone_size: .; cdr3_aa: CASTHRGGSQTQYF; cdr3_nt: TGTGCCAGCACCCATAGGGGCGGAAGCCAGACCCAGTACTTC
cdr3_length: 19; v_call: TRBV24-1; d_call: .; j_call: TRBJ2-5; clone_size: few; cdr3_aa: CATSDFYIRDSGLRETQYF; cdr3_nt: TGTGCCACCAGTGATTTTTATATTCGGGATTCTGGGTTACGGGAGACCCAGTACTTC
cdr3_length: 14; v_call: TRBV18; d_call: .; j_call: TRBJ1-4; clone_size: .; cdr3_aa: CASSPSGRGEKLFF; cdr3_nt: TGTGCCAGCTCACCAAGTGGGCGGGGTGAAAAACTGTTTTTT
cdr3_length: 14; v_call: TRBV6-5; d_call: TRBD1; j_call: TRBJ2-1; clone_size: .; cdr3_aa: CASNPGTVYNEQFF; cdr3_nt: TGTGCCAGCAATCCCGGGACAGTCTACAATGAGCAGTTCTTC
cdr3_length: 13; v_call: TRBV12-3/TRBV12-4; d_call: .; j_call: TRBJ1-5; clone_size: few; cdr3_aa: CASSLATNQPQHF; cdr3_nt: TGTGCCAGCAGTTTAGCGACCAATCAGCCCCAGCATTTT
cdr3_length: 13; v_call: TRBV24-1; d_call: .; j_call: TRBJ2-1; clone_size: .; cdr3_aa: CATSDSTYNEQFF; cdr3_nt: TGTGCCACCAGTGATTCGACTTACAATGAGCAGTTCTTC
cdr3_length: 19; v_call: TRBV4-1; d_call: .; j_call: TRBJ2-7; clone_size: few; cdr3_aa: CASSQDQVIPTGKSYEQYF; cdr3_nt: TGCGCCAGCAGCCAAGATCAGGTTATCCCCACAGGGAAATCCTACGAGCAGTACTTC
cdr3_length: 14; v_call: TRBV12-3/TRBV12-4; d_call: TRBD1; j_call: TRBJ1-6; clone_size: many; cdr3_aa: CASSSGTENSPLHF; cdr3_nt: TGTGCCAGCAGTTCCGGGACAGAAAATTCACCCCTCCACTTT
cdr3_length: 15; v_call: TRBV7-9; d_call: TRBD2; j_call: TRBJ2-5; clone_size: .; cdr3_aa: CASSPISGRGETQYF; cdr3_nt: TGTGCCAGCAGCCCAATTAGCGGGAGGGGAGAGACCCAGTACTTC
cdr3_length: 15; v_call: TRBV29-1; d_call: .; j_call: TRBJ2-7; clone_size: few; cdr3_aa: CSAQKGKRGSYEQYF; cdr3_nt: TGCAGCGCCCAAAAGGGGAAACGGGGCTCCTACGAGCAGTACTTC
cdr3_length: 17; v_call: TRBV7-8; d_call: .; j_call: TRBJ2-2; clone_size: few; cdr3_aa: CASSTTSRLTNTGELFF; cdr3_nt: TGTGCCAGCAGTACTACCTCTAGACTAACGAACACCGGGGAGCTGTTTTTT
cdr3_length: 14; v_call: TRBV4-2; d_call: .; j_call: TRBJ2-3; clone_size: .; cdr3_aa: CASSQDFTVDTQYF; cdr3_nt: TGTGCCAGCAGCCAAGATTTCACGGTAGATACGCAGTATTTT
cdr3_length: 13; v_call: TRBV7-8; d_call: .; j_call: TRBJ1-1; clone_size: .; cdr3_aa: CASSLGGIPEAFF; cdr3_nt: TGTGCCAGCAGCTTAGGGGGGATCCCTGAAGCTTTCTTT
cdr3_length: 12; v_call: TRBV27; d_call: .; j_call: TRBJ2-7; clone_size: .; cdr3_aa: CASSDMIYEQYF; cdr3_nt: TGTGCCAGCAGTGACATGATCTACGAGCAGTACTTC
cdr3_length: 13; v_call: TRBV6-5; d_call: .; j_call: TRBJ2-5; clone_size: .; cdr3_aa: CASKPQGRETQYF; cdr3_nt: TGTGCCAGCAAACCACAGGGTAGGGAGACCCAGTACTTC
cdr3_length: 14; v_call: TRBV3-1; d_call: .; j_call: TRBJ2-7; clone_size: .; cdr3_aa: CASSHGLSSYEQYF; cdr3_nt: TGTGCCAGCAGCCATGGCCTCAGCTCCTACGAGCAGTACTTC
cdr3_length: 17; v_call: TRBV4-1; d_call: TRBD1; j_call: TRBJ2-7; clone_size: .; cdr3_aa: CASSPRTGSSAIREQYF; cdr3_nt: TGCGCCAGCAGCCCCCGGACAGGGAGCTCAGCAATCCGCGAGCAGTACTTC
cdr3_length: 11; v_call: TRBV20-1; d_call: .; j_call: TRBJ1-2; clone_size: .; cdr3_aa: CSAIPHYGYTF; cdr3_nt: TGCAGCGCCATACCCCACTATGGCTACACCTTC
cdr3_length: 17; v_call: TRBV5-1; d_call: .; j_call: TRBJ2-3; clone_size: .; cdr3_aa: CASSLWRELSGPDTQYF; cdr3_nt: TGCGCCAGCAGCTTGTGGAGGGAACTATCTGGTCCAGATACGCAGTATTTT
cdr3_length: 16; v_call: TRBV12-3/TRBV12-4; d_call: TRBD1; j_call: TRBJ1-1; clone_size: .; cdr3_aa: CASSPRDRGPRTEAFF; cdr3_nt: TGTGCCAGCAGTCCCCGGGACAGGGGGCCGAGAACTGAAGCTTTCTTT
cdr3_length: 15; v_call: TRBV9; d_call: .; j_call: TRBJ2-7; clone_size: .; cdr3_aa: CASSGGITGSYEQYF; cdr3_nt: TGTGCCAGCAGCGGCGGGATAACTGGCTCCTACGAGCAGTACTTC
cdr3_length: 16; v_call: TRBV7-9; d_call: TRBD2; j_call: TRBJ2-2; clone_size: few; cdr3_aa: CASSPRASGVTGELFF; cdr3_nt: TGTGCCAGCAGCCCACGGGCTAGCGGAGTCACCGGGGAGCTGTTTTTT
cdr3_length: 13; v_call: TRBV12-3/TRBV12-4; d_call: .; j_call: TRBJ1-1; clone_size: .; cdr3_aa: CASGRATGSEAFF; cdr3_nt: TGTGCCAGCGGCCGGGCTACGGGGAGTGAAGCTTTCTTT
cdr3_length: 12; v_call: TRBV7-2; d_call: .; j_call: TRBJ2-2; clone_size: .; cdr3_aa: CASSRSPGELFF; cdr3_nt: TGTGCCAGCAGCCGAAGCCCCGGGGAGCTGTTTTTT
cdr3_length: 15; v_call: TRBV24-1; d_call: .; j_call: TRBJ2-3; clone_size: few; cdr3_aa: CATSDLQSSTDTQYF; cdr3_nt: TGTGCCACCAGTGATTTGCAGTCTAGCACAGATACGCAGTATTTT
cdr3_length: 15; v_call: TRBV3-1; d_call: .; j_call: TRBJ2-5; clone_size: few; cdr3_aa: CASSQVPGHQETQYF; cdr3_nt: TGTGCCAGCAGCCAAGTCCCAGGGCATCAAGAGACCCAGTACTTC
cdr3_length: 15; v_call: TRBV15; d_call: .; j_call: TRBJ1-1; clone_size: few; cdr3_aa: CATSGTEAPNTEAFF; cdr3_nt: TGTGCCACCAGCGGCACCGAAGCCCCGAACACTGAAGCTTTCTTT
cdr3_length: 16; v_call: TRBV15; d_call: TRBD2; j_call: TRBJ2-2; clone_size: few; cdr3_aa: CATSRRSGSDTGELFF; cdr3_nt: TGTGCCACCAGCCGTCGTAGCGGGAGTGACACCGGGGAGCTGTTTTTT
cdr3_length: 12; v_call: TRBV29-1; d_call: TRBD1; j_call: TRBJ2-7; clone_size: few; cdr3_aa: CSAGQNSYEQYF; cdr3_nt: TGCAGCGCGGGACAGAACTCCTACGAGCAGTACTTC
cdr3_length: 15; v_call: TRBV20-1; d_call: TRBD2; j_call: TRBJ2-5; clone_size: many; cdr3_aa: CSARLAGAIQETQYF; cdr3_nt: TGCAGTGCTAGACTAGCGGGAGCCATCCAAGAGACCCAGTACTTC
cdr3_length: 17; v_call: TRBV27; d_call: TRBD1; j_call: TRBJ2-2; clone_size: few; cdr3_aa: CASSSTGGSLYTGELFF; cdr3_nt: TGTGCCAGCAGTTCGACAGGGGGCTCATTGTACACCGGGGAGCTGTTTTTT
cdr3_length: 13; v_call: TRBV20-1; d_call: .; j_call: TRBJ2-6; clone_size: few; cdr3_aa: CSARVSGANVLTF; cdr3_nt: TGCAGTGCTAGAGTTTCAGGGGCCAACGTCCTGACTTTC
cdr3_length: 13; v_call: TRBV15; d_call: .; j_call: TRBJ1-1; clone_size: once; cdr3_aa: CATSLGRNTEAFF; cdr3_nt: TGTGCCACCAGCCTAGGCCGAAACACTGAAGCTTTCTTT
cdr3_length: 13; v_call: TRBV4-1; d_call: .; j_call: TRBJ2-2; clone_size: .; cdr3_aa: CASSQVRTGELFF; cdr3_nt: TGCGCCAGCAGCCAAGTGCGCACCGGGGAGCTGTTTTTT
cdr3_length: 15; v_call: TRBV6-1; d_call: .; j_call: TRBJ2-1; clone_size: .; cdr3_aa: CASSENQGSPHEQFF; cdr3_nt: TGTGCCAGCAGTGAAAACCAGGGGTCCCCTCATGAGCAGTTCTTC
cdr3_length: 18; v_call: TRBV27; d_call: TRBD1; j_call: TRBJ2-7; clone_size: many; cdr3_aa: CASSLSPDRGLPYYEQYF; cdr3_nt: TGTGCCAGCAGTTTATCCCCAGACAGGGGGCTACCCTACTACGAGCAGTACTTC
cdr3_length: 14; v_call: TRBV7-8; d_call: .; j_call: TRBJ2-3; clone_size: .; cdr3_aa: CASSLAFGADTQYF; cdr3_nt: TGTGCCAGCAGCTTAGCTTTTGGCGCAGATACGCAGTATTTT
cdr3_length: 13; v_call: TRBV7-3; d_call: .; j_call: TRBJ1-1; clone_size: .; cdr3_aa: CASSQDPSTEAFF; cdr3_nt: TGTGCCAGCAGCCAGGATCCTTCTACTGAAGCTTTCTTT
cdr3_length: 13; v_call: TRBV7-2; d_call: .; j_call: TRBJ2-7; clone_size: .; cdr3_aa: CASSPDLPHEQYF; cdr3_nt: TGTGCCAGCAGCCCGGACCTTCCCCACGAGCAGTACTTC
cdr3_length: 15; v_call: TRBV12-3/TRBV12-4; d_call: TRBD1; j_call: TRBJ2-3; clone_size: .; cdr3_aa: CASSYSGTGTDTQYF; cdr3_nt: TGTGCCAGCAGTTATAGTGGGACAGGGACAGATACGCAGTATTTT
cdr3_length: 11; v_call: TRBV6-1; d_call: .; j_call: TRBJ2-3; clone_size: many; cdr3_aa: CASRRTDTQYF; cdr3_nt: TGTGCCAGCCGCCGCACAGATACGCAGTATTTT
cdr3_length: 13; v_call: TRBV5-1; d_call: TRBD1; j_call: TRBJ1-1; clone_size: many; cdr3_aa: CASSRDSNTEAFF; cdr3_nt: TGCGCCAGCAGCCGGGACAGCAACACTGAAGCTTTCTTT
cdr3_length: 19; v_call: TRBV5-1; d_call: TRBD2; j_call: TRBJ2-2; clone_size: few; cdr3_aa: CASSLGSTGTSGFTGELFF; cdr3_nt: TGCGCCAGCAGCTTGGGATCTACCGGGACTAGCGGGTTTACCGGGGAGCTGTTTTTT
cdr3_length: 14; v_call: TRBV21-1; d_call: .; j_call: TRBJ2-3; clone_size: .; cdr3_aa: CASNGLTSTDTQYF; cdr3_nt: TGTGCCAGCAACGGACTAACAAGCACAGATACGCAGTATTTT
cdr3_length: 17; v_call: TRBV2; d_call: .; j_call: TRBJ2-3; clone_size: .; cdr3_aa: CASSEPVSGSSTDTQYF; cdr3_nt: TGTGCCAGCAGTGAACCGGTCAGCGGGTCTAGCACAGATACGCAGTATTTT
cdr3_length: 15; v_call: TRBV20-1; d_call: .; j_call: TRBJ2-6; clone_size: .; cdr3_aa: CSARDAVSGANVLTF; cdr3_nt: TGCAGTGCTAGAGATGCAGTCTCTGGGGCCAACGTCCTGACTTTC
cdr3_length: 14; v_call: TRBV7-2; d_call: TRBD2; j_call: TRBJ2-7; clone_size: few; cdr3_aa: CASSLERGPSGQYF; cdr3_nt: TGTGCCAGCAGCTTAGAGCGGGGCCCTTCTGGGCAGTACTTC
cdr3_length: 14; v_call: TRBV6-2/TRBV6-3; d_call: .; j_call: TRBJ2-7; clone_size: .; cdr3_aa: CASSYSLGDHEQYF; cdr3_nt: TGTGCCAGCAGTTACTCGCTCGGGGACCACGAGCAGTACTTC
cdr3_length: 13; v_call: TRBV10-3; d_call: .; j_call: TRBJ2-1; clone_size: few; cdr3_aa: CAISRIAVDEQFF; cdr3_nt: TGTGCCATCAGTCGGATAGCTGTAGATGAGCAGTTCTTC
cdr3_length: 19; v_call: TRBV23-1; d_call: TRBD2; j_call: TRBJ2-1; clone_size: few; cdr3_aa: CASSHGTKRGLAGNNEQFF; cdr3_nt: TGCGCCAGCAGTCACGGAACCAAACGGGGACTAGCGGGGAACAATGAGCAGTTCTTC
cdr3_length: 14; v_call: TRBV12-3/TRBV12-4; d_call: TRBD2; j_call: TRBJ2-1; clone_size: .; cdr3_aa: CASSLAPSGYEQFF; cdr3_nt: TGTGCCAGCAGTTTAGCGCCTAGCGGGTATGAGCAGTTCTTC
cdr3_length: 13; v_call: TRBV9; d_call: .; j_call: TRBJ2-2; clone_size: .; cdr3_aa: CASSVGWSGELFF; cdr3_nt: TGTGCCAGCAGCGTAGGATGGTCTGGGGAGCTGTTTTTT
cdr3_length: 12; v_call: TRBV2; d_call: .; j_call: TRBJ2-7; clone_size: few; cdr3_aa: CASSGLSYEQYF; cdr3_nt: TGTGCCAGCTCTGGCCTCTCCTACGAGCAGTACTTC